This T cell receptor beta chain originates from a study of glioma-infiltrating T cells. Study conclusions and caveats: Tissue-blood divergence was below expectation in non-neoplastic patients, above in gliomas. Only very few CDR3 sequences appeared in both tissue and blood.

Concerning this clonotype itself: The antigen remains undetermined.

Using RNA template, CDR3s of TCR alpha and beta were amplified with iRepertoire arm-PCR. Input was roughly 85-400 ng of tissue mRNA or PBMC total RNA. TCRdb reanalysed the multiplex PCR reads using MiXCR and keeps one entry per CDR3 protein. The repertoire holds 150,000 or so distinct CDR3 sequences, with 35% to 50% as singletons. This CDR3 spans 15 amino acids. Trimming pared 5 bases from V and 8 bases from J, leaving 18 bases between. Germline assignment: CDR1 SEHNR and CDR2 FQNEAQ (reference sequence). This clonotype was sampled from a human donor with low-grade glioma or glioblastoma, undergoing nonglioma brain surgery, or in good health (not recorded which). This sequence joins TRBV7-9 and TRBJ1-4; a weak D match, TRBD1 (5 bases). Material for sequencing was glioma tissue, nonneoplastic brain tissue, or PBMCs (not recorded which). The CDR3 bases are TGTGCCAGCAGCCCTTTTGGGGCTCTTCAGGAAAAACTGTTTTTT. This codes for CASSPFGALQEKLFF.